These T cell receptor beta chains were read from a single sample in a study of blood T cells in healthy people across ages. TCRdb analysed the 5' RACE reads with MiXCR anew, one entry per CDR3 protein. The sample has fewer than 950,000 distinct CDR3 sequences; around 36% are singletons. The sequenced sample was blood. All receptors come from a man aged 18 to 35 in good health. Each CDR3 is given with its conserved first and last residue. D genes are given only for firm matches. The listing skips clone size in some rows; elsewhere it reads once, few, many or a size class.

cdr3_nt: TGCAGTGCTAGGGACAGGGTTTGGGAGACCCAGTACTTC
cdr3_aa: CSARDRVWETQYF
v_call: TRBV20-1
j_call: TRBJ2-5
d_call: TRBD1
clone_size: many

cdr3_nt: TGTGCCTGGTACGGTCGGGCTAGCGGGGGGCCAAGCTCCTACAATGAGCAGTACTTC
cdr3_aa: CAWYGRASGGPSSYNEQYF
v_call: TRBV30
j_call: TRBJ2-7
d_call: TRBD2
clone_size: NA

cdr3_nt: TGCGCCAGCAGCTTGGGGGGGGACAGGGCGGCTGAAGCTTTCTTT
cdr3_aa: CASSLGGDRAAEAFF
v_call: TRBV5-1
j_call: TRBJ1-1
d_call: TRBD1
clone_size: NA

cdr3_nt: TGCAGTGCCCCGGACGGGCAGTACCAAGAGACCCAGTACTTC
cdr3_aa: CSAPDGQYQETQYF
v_call: TRBV20-1
j_call: TRBJ2-5
d_call: NA
clone_size: few

cdr3_nt: TGTGCCAGCAGTTCCTGGGCCGATAATTCACCCCTCCACTTT
cdr3_aa: CASSSWADNSPLHF
v_call: TRBV12-3/TRBV12-4
j_call: TRBJ1-6
d_call: NA
clone_size: NA

cdr3_nt: TGCAGCACGCGACAGGCTGGGGAGCAGTACTTC
cdr3_aa: CSTRQAGEQYF
v_call: TRBV29-1
j_call: TRBJ2-4
d_call: NA
clone_size: NA

cdr3_nt: TGCAGTGCTCTTAAGACGACGGCGGACTATGGCTACACCTTC
cdr3_aa: CSALKTTADYGYTF
v_call: TRBV20-1
j_call: TRBJ1-2
d_call: NA
clone_size: NA

cdr3_nt: TGCAGTGCCATAGACACCCCGGAGCAGCCCCAGCATTTT
cdr3_aa: CSAIDTPEQPQHF
v_call: TRBV20-1
j_call: TRBJ1-5
d_call: NA
clone_size: NA

cdr3_nt: TGTGCCAGCAGTTACTCGACATATGGGACAGGGTTCTACGAGCAGTACTTC
cdr3_aa: CASSYSTYGTGFYEQYF
v_call: TRBV6-5
j_call: TRBJ2-7
d_call: TRBD1
clone_size: few

cdr3_nt: TGCGCCAGCAGCATCTGGGGCCATACGAACACTGAAGCTTTCTTT
cdr3_aa: CASSIWGHTNTEAFF
v_call: TRBV5-1
j_call: TRBJ1-1
d_call: NA
clone_size: few

cdr3_nt: TGCAGTGCTCGATCAAGGGACAGGGGGGATTCACCCCTCCACTTT
cdr3_aa: CSARSRDRGDSPLHF
v_call: TRBV20-1
j_call: TRBJ1-6
d_call: TRBD1
clone_size: few

cdr3_nt: TGCAGTGCTAGCCCATGGGCAGGGGGGCACAATGAGCAGTTCTTC
cdr3_aa: CSASPWAGGHNEQFF
v_call: TRBV20-1
j_call: TRBJ2-1
d_call: NA
clone_size: NA

cdr3_nt: TGTGCCAGCAGTTTCGGAACAGTGAGAGCAGATACGCAGTATTTT
cdr3_aa: CASSFGTVRADTQYF
v_call: TRBV12-3/TRBV12-4
j_call: TRBJ2-3
d_call: NA
clone_size: NA

cdr3_nt: TGCAGTGCTAGGGGTCCGCACGGGGGCCAGGGGGCAGATACGCAGTATTTT
cdr3_aa: CSARGPHGGQGADTQYF
v_call: TRBV20-1
j_call: TRBJ2-3
d_call: NA
clone_size: NA

cdr3_nt: TGTGCCAGCAGCTTTATGGGTTCTAGCTATGGCTACACCTTC
cdr3_aa: CASSFMGSSYGYTF
v_call: TRBV7-2
j_call: TRBJ1-2
d_call: NA
clone_size: NA

cdr3_nt: TGTGCCAGCTCTGGCGGCCCGGGACGGAACACTGAAGCTTTCTTT
cdr3_aa: CASSGGPGRNTEAFF
v_call: TRBV18
j_call: TRBJ1-1
d_call: NA
clone_size: NA

cdr3_nt: TGCGCCAGCAGCCAAGATTCTACGGTTCTAGATACGCAGTATTTT
cdr3_aa: CASSQDSTVLDTQYF
v_call: TRBV4-3
j_call: TRBJ2-3
d_call: NA
clone_size: NA

cdr3_nt: TGTGCTAGTGGTTTGGCATCCAGGAGCACAGATACGCAGTATTTT
cdr3_aa: CASGLASRSTDTQYF
v_call: TRBV12-5
j_call: TRBJ2-3
d_call: NA
clone_size: NA

cdr3_nt: TGTGCCAGCAGCCTAACAGGAAGCTATCAGCCCCAGCATTTT
cdr3_aa: CASSLTGSYQPQHF
v_call: TRBV7-9
j_call: TRBJ1-5
d_call: NA
clone_size: NA

cdr3_nt: TGTGCCAGCAGTTTCGTCGGGGGGGGAGGGGATACGCAGTATTTT
cdr3_aa: CASSFVGGGGDTQYF
v_call: TRBV12-3/TRBV12-4
j_call: TRBJ2-3
d_call: TRBD2
clone_size: NA

cdr3_nt: TGTGCCAGCAGTTTGAAAGGGCTAGCGGGGAGAGGGGAGACCCAGTACTTC
cdr3_aa: CASSLKGLAGRGETQYF
v_call: TRBV12-3/TRBV12-4
j_call: TRBJ2-5
d_call: TRBD2
clone_size: few

cdr3_nt: TGTGCCAGCAGCTTTTTTGCAGGTATGAACACTGAAGCTTTCTTT
cdr3_aa: CASSFFAGMNTEAFF
v_call: TRBV5-5
j_call: TRBJ1-1
d_call: NA
clone_size: NA

cdr3_nt: TGTGCCAGTAGCAAGGGACTGGACTCCTACAATGAGCAGTTCTTC
cdr3_aa: CASSKGLDSYNEQFF
v_call: TRBV19
j_call: TRBJ2-1
d_call: NA
clone_size: many

cdr3_nt: TGTGCCAGCAGTGTCGGGGACAGGGTACACTACACCTTC
cdr3_aa: CASSVGDRVHYTF
v_call: TRBV12-3/TRBV12-4
j_call: TRBJ1-2
d_call: TRBD1
clone_size: once

cdr3_nt: TGCGCCAGCAGCTCCCTGGGAGCGGGGGACACAGATACGCAGTATTTT
cdr3_aa: CASSSLGAGDTDTQYF
v_call: TRBV5-1
j_call: TRBJ2-3
d_call: TRBD2
clone_size: NA

cdr3_nt: TGTGCCAGCAGCCCGTGGGGACTGGCGGGAGAGGTGGATACGCAGTATTTT
cdr3_aa: CASSPWGLAGEVDTQYF
v_call: TRBV7-6
j_call: TRBJ2-3
d_call: TRBD2
clone_size: once

cdr3_nt: TGCAGTGCTAGAGACAAGAGGACTAGCGGCACAGATACGCAGTATTTT
cdr3_aa: CSARDKRTSGTDTQYF
v_call: TRBV20-1
j_call: TRBJ2-3
d_call: TRBD2
clone_size: NA

cdr3_nt: TGTGCCAGCAGCAAAGATAAGGGGATAACTGAAGCTTTCTTT
cdr3_aa: CASSKDKGITEAFF
v_call: TRBV21-1
j_call: TRBJ1-1
d_call: NA
clone_size: few

cdr3_nt: TGCAGTGCTAGAGATGACAAAAAGAGCTCCTACAATGAGCAGTTCTTC
cdr3_aa: CSARDDKKSSYNEQFF
v_call: TRBV20-1
j_call: TRBJ2-1
d_call: NA
clone_size: few

cdr3_nt: TGCGCCAGCAGGATTGGGACAGTTCCAACCTACGAGCAGTACTTC
cdr3_aa: CASRIGTVPTYEQYF
v_call: TRBV5-1
j_call: TRBJ2-7
d_call: TRBD1
clone_size: few

cdr3_nt: TGCGCCAGCAGCCAAGAACTTCGGAAACCTAACTATGGCTACACCTTC
cdr3_aa: CASSQELRKPNYGYTF
v_call: TRBV4-1
j_call: TRBJ1-2
d_call: NA
clone_size: NA

cdr3_nt: TGTGCCAGCAGGAAGGACAGCGGCACCTATAATTCACCCCTCCACTTT
cdr3_aa: CASRKDSGTYNSPLHF
v_call: TRBV2
j_call: TRBJ1-6
d_call: NA
clone_size: few

cdr3_nt: TGTGCCAGCAAAGCAGGGTATGAGGAGCAGTTCTTC
cdr3_aa: CASKAGYEEQFF
v_call: TRBV5-6
j_call: TRBJ2-1
d_call: NA
clone_size: many

cdr3_nt: TGTGCCAGCAGCCAAGTTAACAGGACACGGCGCGACGGCTACACCTTC
cdr3_aa: CASSQVNRTRRDGYTF
v_call: TRBV14
j_call: TRBJ1-2
d_call: NA
clone_size: NA

cdr3_nt: TGTGCCAGCAGCCCAATTGGGGGGTTCCGAGGTGAAGCTTTCTTT
cdr3_aa: CASSPIGGFRGEAFF
v_call: TRBV7-2
j_call: TRBJ1-1
d_call: NA
clone_size: NA

cdr3_nt: TGCAGCGTTGAAGATGGGTCTAGTGGGAGATACAATGAGCAGTTCTTC
cdr3_aa: CSVEDGSSGRYNEQFF
v_call: TRBV29-1
j_call: TRBJ2-1
d_call: NA
clone_size: NA

cdr3_nt: TGCGCCAGCAGCCAAGTTGGAGCCACCACAGATACGCAGTATTTT
cdr3_aa: CASSQVGATTDTQYF
v_call: TRBV4-1
j_call: TRBJ2-3
d_call: NA
clone_size: few

cdr3_nt: TGTGCCAGCAGGGAAACAGGGTATGATGAAAAACTGTTTTTT
cdr3_aa: CASRETGYDEKLFF
v_call: TRBV2
j_call: TRBJ1-4
d_call: NA
clone_size: NA

cdr3_nt: TGCGCCAGCAGCATTTCGCAGGCGGTGAACACTGAAGCTTTCTTT
cdr3_aa: CASSISQAVNTEAFF
v_call: TRBV5-1
j_call: TRBJ1-1
d_call: NA
clone_size: once

cdr3_nt: TGTGCCAGCAGCCAAGGACGTCATACGCAGTATTTT
cdr3_aa: CASSQGRHTQYF
v_call: TRBV3-1
j_call: TRBJ2-3
d_call: NA
clone_size: NA

cdr3_nt: TGTGCCAGCAGTTTAGGGACTGAAAATGCGCAGTATTTT
cdr3_aa: CASSLGTENAQYF
v_call: TRBV12-3/TRBV12-4
j_call: TRBJ2-3
d_call: NA
clone_size: NA

cdr3_nt: TGCGCCAGCAGCGTGGAGCAGGCCACTGAAGCTTTCTTT
cdr3_aa: CASSVEQATEAFF
v_call: TRBV5-1
j_call: TRBJ1-1
d_call: NA
clone_size: NA

cdr3_nt: TGCAGTGCAACCCTAGCGGGGGCCTCCCCAGAGACCCAGTACTTC
cdr3_aa: CSATLAGASPETQYF
v_call: TRBV20-1
j_call: TRBJ2-5
d_call: TRBD2
clone_size: few

cdr3_nt: TGTGCCAGCAACGGGCTTCGGGGCTACACCTTC
cdr3_aa: CASNGLRGYTF
v_call: TRBV6-1
j_call: TRBJ1-2
d_call: NA
clone_size: few

cdr3_nt: TGTGCCAGCACCCTCAGGGGGTTCAACTATGGCTACACCTTC
cdr3_aa: CASTLRGFNYGYTF
v_call: TRBV12-3/TRBV12-4
j_call: TRBJ1-2
d_call: TRBD1
clone_size: many

cdr3_nt: TGTGCCACCAGCAGAGTTGGCCGAAGCTCTGTAGCTTTCTTT
cdr3_aa: CATSRVGRSSVAFF
v_call: TRBV15
j_call: TRBJ1-1
d_call: NA
clone_size: NA

cdr3_nt: TGTGCCAGCAAGGAGACAGGACTGAACACTGAAGCTTTCTTT
cdr3_aa: CASKETGLNTEAFF
v_call: TRBV27
j_call: TRBJ1-1
d_call: NA
clone_size: NA

cdr3_nt: TGCGCCAGCAGCCAATCAGGGGTTTTGAACACTGAAGCTTTCTTT
cdr3_aa: CASSQSGVLNTEAFF
v_call: TRBV4-1
j_call: TRBJ1-1
d_call: NA
clone_size: NA

cdr3_nt: TGTGCCAGCAGTGACCCGGGAGGGACCTACAATGAGCAGTTCTTC
cdr3_aa: CASSDPGGTYNEQFF
v_call: TRBV2
j_call: TRBJ2-1
d_call: TRBD2
clone_size: many

cdr3_nt: TGCGCCAGCTACGCCCGCAGGGCTCCTTACAACCACACCGGGGAGCTGTTTTTT
cdr3_aa: CASYARRAPYNHTGELFF
v_call: TRBV5-1
j_call: TRBJ2-2
d_call: NA
clone_size: NA

cdr3_nt: TGCGCCAGCAGCCAAGTGGGACTAGCGCGCACAGATACGCAGTATTTT
cdr3_aa: CASSQVGLARTDTQYF
v_call: TRBV4-1
j_call: TRBJ2-3
d_call: TRBD2
clone_size: NA

cdr3_nt: TGTGCCAGCAGGCGACAGGGCGGCGGCTACACCTTC
cdr3_aa: CASRRQGGGYTF
v_call: TRBV12-3/TRBV12-4
j_call: TRBJ1-2
d_call: TRBD1
clone_size: NA

cdr3_nt: TGCGCCAGCAGCTACCGAGCTACAGGGGTCGGTTTGAGCAATCAGCCCCAGCATTTT
cdr3_aa: CASSYRATGVGLSNQPQHF
v_call: TRBV4-1
j_call: TRBJ1-5
d_call: TRBD1
clone_size: few

cdr3_nt: TGTGCCAGCAGCCCCGGACAGGGGGCGAGTAAAGCTTTCTTT
cdr3_aa: CASSPGQGASKAFF
v_call: TRBV12-3/TRBV12-4
j_call: TRBJ1-1
d_call: TRBD1
clone_size: once

cdr3_nt: TGCAGTGCTAGTCCTTGGGGGGGCCTCACCGGGGAGCTGTTTTTT
cdr3_aa: CSASPWGGLTGELFF
v_call: TRBV20-1
j_call: TRBJ2-2
d_call: NA
clone_size: NA